The sequence of this T cell receptor beta chain was determined in a study of cytomegalovirus exposure and HLA in healthy donors. Overall study results and limits: Cytomegalovirus-associated TCR beta chains were listed, numbering some 150. That first-cohort TCR clusters tended to co-occur in the 95 to 150 validation repertoires was found in a later analysis.

CDR1 and CDR2 from the germline V gene are SNHLY and FYNNEI. V was shortened by 6 bases and J by 1 base, with 10 bases between the two germline ends. The CDR3 contains 15 residues. As for this clone: Its antigen is undetermined.

The donors were part of the validation cohort, which consisted of under 150 subjects and was separate from the first cohort of several hundred subjects. Sequencing used immunoSEQ multiplex PCR; TCRdb keeps in-frame clones, though not all of them. The table lists some 170,000 clones, roughly 86% of them singletons. Sequencing was done on a sample of PBMCs. The sequence derives from a young man in good health and CMV-seropositive. The V call is TRBV2, the J call TRBJ2-6; D is perhaps TRBD1 (6 bases). The CDR3 here is CASRAGQSGANVLTF. The CDR3 DNA is TGTGCCAGCAGGGCAGGACAGTCTGGGGCCAACGTCCTGACTTTC.